Presented here are 27 T cell receptor beta chains from one specimen sequenced in a study of cytomegalovirus exposure and HLA in healthy donors. In the PCR, 60 Vbeta and 13 Jbeta primers were used. The repertoire was sequenced with immunoSEQ multiplex PCR; TCRdb's copy has only in-frame clones and lacks some. The sample comprises fewer than 85,000 clones, about three quarters of which are singletons, and 9% to 14% rests with the top ten. Sequencing used PBMCs. The receptors here all came from a male donor in good health and CMV-seropositive.

The chain employs TRBV7-2 and TRBJ2-5; D perhaps matches TRBD1 (8 bases). The CDR3 has 16 residues. V lost 2 bases, J lost 4 bases, and 17 bases lay in between. CDR1 is SGHTA and CDR2 is FQGNSA in the germline V gene. CDR3 protein: CASSLSGQGGRETQYF. CDR3 DNA: TGTGCCAGCAGCTTAAGCGGACAGGGAGGGCGAGAGACCCAGTACTTC. Supplemented by reference TRBV7-2 and TRBJ2-5, the full variable domain reads GAGVSQSPSNKVTEKGKDVELRCDPISGHTALYWYRQSLGQGLEFLIYFQGNSAPDKSGLPSDRFSAERTGGSVSTLTIQRTQQEDSAVYLCASSLSGQGGRETQYFGPGTRLLVL.

This clone came up a few times. The J gene is TRBJ2-7, the V gene TRBV7-9, with TRBD1 matching over 10 bases. Per germline, CDR1 SEHNR and CDR2 FQNEAQ (reference sequence). The CDR3 length is 14 residues. Unmatched junction bases numbered 2, after V lost 3 bases and J lost 3 bases. The CDR3 spells CASSFGQGDYEQYF. The CDR3 DNA sequence: TGTGCCAGCAGCTTTGGACAGGGGGACTACGAGCAGTACTTC.

This clone was recorded a few times. J is TRBJ1-2 and V is TRBV2, with D perhaps TRBD1 (5 bases). Germline CDR1 reads SNHLY; CDR2 reads FYNNEI. This CDR3 comprises 12 residues. V gave up 2 bases and J gave up 8 bases, with 9 bases separating them. CDR3 sequence reads: CASSERGSGYTF. The DNA of the CDR3 is TGTGCCAGCAGTGAACGGGGGAGCGGCTACACCTTC.

This clone has just a few counts. Within the sample, other DNA sequences also encode this same CDR3. The chain links TRBV9 to TRBJ2-1; 10 bases map to TRBD2. This CDR3 comprises 15 residues. Looked up from germline, CDR1 is SGDLS and CDR2 is YYNGEE. Unmatched junction bases numbered 1, after V lost 2 bases and J lost 2 bases. CDR3 nucleotide sequence: TGTGCCAGCAGCGTTAGCGGGGGGCCCTACAATGAGCAGTTCTTC. Protein: CASSVSGGPYNEQFF.

V gene TRBV5-1 combines with J gene TRBJ2-7; D is perhaps TRBD1 (5 bases). The CDR3 is made up of 13 amino acids. Germline CDR1 SGHRS, CDR2 YFSETQ. Trimming took 4 bases from V and 1 from J, leaving 9 bases between them. CDR3 protein: CASSLTESYEQYF. Here the CDR3 DNA reads TGCGCCAGCAGCCTGACAGAGTCCTACGAGCAGTACTTC.

This clone was detected a few times. The rearrangement links TRBV6-6 to TRBJ2-7, with 9 bases lining up with TRBD2. This CDR3 region has 15 residues. V was clipped by 6 bases and J by 0 bases; unmatched bases: 6. Germline V gene data show CDR1 as MNHNY and CDR2 as SVGAGI (reference sequence). The CDR3 region has the DNA TGTGCCAGCAGAGAAACTAGCGGGTTCTCCTACGAGCAGTACTTC. Protein product: CASRETSGFSYEQYF.

The gene calls are TRBV5-1 and TRBJ2-2; 9 positions match TRBD2. The CDR3 totals 18 residues. The J segment lost 1 base and the V segment lost 1 base, leaving 8 bases of the junction unmatched. Germline lookup yields CDR1 SGHRS and CDR2 YFSETQ. The CDR3 is CASSLRSLAGMNTGELFF. The CDR3 nucleotides are TGCGCCAGCAGCTTGAGGTCCCTAGCGGGAATGAACACCGGGGAGCTGTTTTTT.

As regards this clone: This sample includes further DNA sequences coding for the same CDR3. The chain carries TRBV4-1 and TRBJ1-2; 7 bases fit TRBD1. This CDR3 region has 17 residues. V lost 6 bases, J lost 2 bases, and 15 bases stayed unmatched. Germline-derived CDR1 and CDR2 are MGHRA and YSYEKL. The CDR3 bases are TGCGCCAGCAGAGATTTGTTGACAGGGCCACGCAACTATGGCTACACCTTC. The encoded protein is CASRDLLTGPRNYGYTF.

Here the CDR3 reads CASSPGQGRAFF. The CDR3, as DNA: TGTGCCAGCAGCCCTGGTCAGGGGCGAGCTTTCTTT. The V gene is TRBV11-2, the J gene TRBJ1-1; perhaps TRBD1 as D (6 bases). The CDR3 contains 12 residues. V shed 5 bases and J shed 10 bases, with 14 bases lying between them. Germline V gives CDR1 SGHAT, CDR2 FQNNGV.

This clone was seen a single time. V usage is TRBV6-1 and J usage is TRBJ1-1, with 9 bases matching TRBD1. The junction had 15 bases not matched to a gene; V was cut back by 4 bases and J by 6 bases. Looked up from germline, CDR1 is MNHNS and CDR2 is SASEGT. The CDR3 length is 17 residues. In DNA, the CDR3 is TGTGCCAGCAGTGGACAGGGGGGGGGACCTTCGAGCCCTGAAGCTTTCTTT. It specifies CASSGQGGGPSSPEAFF.

The rearrangement links TRBV5-5 to TRBJ2-7; TRBD1 agrees at 10 bases. This CDR3 has 14 amino acids. Germline V CDR1 and CDR2: SGHKS, YYEKEE (reference sequence). V was pared by 3 bases and J by 5 bases, with 5 bases of the junction left unmatched. CDR3 sequence (DNA): TGTGCCAGCAGCTCCGGGACAGGGGTTGACGAGCAGTACTTC. This translates into CASSSGTGVDEQYF. The whole variable domain, filled in from reference TRBV5-5 and TRBJ2-7, reads DAGVTQSPTHLIKTRGQQVTLRCSPISGHKSVSWYQQVLGQGPQFIFQYYEKEERGRGNFPDRFSARQFPNYSSELNVNALLLGDSALYLCASSSGTGVDEQYFGPGTRLTVT.

The chain couples TRBV6-5 to TRBJ2-5, with TRBD2 matching over 9 bases. Germline lookup yields CDR1 MNHEY and CDR2 SVGAGI. The CDR3 has 14 residues. Trimming at V came to 2 bases and at J to 2 bases, leaving 0 bases not matched to a gene. CDR3 DNA: TGTGCCAGCAGTTACCTAGCGGGGCAAGAGACCCAGTACTTC. This codes for CASSYLAGQETQYF.

The rearrangement links TRBV7-2 to TRBJ1-5; D not resolved. Trimming stripped 8 bases from V and 8 bases from J, with 13 bases between. Germline V gene sequence: CDR1 SGHTA, CDR2 FQGNSA. This CDR3 region has 12 residues. In nucleotides, the CDR3 is TGTGCCAGCGCTTTGGGTCGGGAGCCCCAGCATTTT. Amino acids: CASALGREPQHF.

This clone showed up just once. The rearrangement uses TRBV2 and TRBJ2-7, with D possibly matching TRBD1 (6 bases). CDR1 and CDR2 (germline): SNHLY, FYNNEI. The CDR3 loop spans 15 amino acids. V gave up 7 bases and J gave up 0 bases, with 16 bases separating them. CDR3 in amino acids: CASTPPGHNSYEQYF. Written as DNA, the CDR3 is TGTGCCAGCACACCCCCGGGACATAACTCCTACGAGCAGTACTTC. The whole variable domain, filled in from reference TRBV2 and TRBJ2-7, reads EPEVTQTPSHQVTQMGQEVILRCVPISNHLYFYWYRQILGQKVEFLVSFYNNEISEKSEIFDDQFSVERPDGSNFTLKIRSTKLEDSAMYFCASTPPGHNSYEQYFGPGTRLTVT.

For the CDR3, the DNA is TGTGCCAGCACCGCTGGACAGGGGGATTCACCCCTCCACTTT. Amino acid sequence: CASTAGQGDSPLHF. The V gene is TRBV11-2, the J gene TRBJ1-6; 10 positions agree with TRBD1. V was clipped by 7 bases and J by 8 bases; unmatched bases: 5. Germline-derived CDR1 and CDR2 are SGHAT and FQNNGV. This CDR3 is 14 amino acids long.

This chain connects TRBV9 to TRBJ2-2; 9 bases are shared with TRBD2. Unmatched junction bases numbered 9, after V lost 4 bases and J lost 5 bases. CDR3 size: 16 residues. Germline V gene lookup returns CDR1 SGDLS and CDR2 YYNGEE. CDR3 in DNA: TGTGCCAGCAGCTTAAGGGCTAGCGGGACTACCGGGGAGCTGTTTTTT. Protein sequence: CASSLRASGTTGELFF.

This clone occurred a few times. V is TRBV6-1 and J is TRBJ2-5; the D is unclear. The V end lost 5 bases, the J end lost 7 bases, and 8 bases lay between the germline ends. CDR3 length: 11 amino acids. From germline, CDR1 is MNHNS and CDR2 SASEGT. CDR3 nucleotide sequence: TGTGCCAGCAGTCCAGAGCGGACCCAGTACTTC. It encodes CASSPERTQYF.

The chain joins TRBV28 to TRBJ2-7, with TRBD1 identical over 9 bases. This CDR3 has 15 residues. Germline V lookup: CDR1 MDHEN, CDR2 SYDVKM. The ends lost 6 bases at V and 6 bases at J; junction bases unmatched: 12. The CDR3, as DNA: TGTGCCAGCAGCCCTCCCGTGGGACAGGGTTCCGAGCAGTACTTC. It is translated as CASSPPVGQGSEQYF.

This sequence joins TRBV7-8 and TRBJ1-5, with D possibly being TRBD1 (5 bases). This CDR3 region has 13 residues. The germline gives CDR1 SGHVS, CDR2 FQNEAQ. V lost 8 bases and J lost 0, with 8 bases in between. The CDR3 region is CASADSSNQPQHF. The CDR3 DNA is TGTGCCAGCGCCGACAGTAGCAATCAGCCCCAGCATTTT.

The CDR3 region has the DNA TGTGCCAGCAGCCAAAGAGGAGGGGCTGCAGATACGCAGTATTTT. Translating gives CASSQRGGAADTQYF. The rearrangement uses TRBV4-2 and TRBJ2-3; a possible D gene is TRBD2 (6 bases). CDR3 length: 15 amino acids. V was cut by 2 bases and J by 4 bases, with 13 bases left in between. Per the germline V gene, CDR1 is LGHNA and CDR2 is YNFKEQ.

The CDR3 reads CASSLGQNYEQYF. The CDR3 DNA is TGTGCCAGCAGCTTGGGACAGAACTACGAGCAGTACTTC. The genes are TRBV11-2 and TRBJ2-5; 7 bases match TRBD1. The DNA end lines up better with TRBJ2-7; the J call may be wrong. The CDR3 loop spans 13 amino acids. Germline V gene data show CDR1 as SGHAT and CDR2 as FQNNGV.

The chain couples TRBV2 to TRBJ1-2; 7 nucleotides agree with TRBD1. The CDR3 is 14 residues long. V shed 0 bases, J shed 9 bases, and the junction held 7 bases outside the gene matches. In germline, CDR1 is SNHLY, CDR2 FYNNEI. CDR3 bases: TGTGCCAGCAGTGAAGCTAGGACAGGCGCCAGCTACACCTTC. Protein sequence: CASSEARTGASYTF.

The chain links TRBV7-9 to TRBJ2-3; D uncertain. This CDR3 region has 14 residues. With 2 bases removed from V and 4 bases from J, the gap between germline ends came to 10 bases. CDR1 SEHNR and CDR2 FQNEAQ come from the germline V gene (reference sequence). The CDR3 DNA sequence: TGTGCCAGCAGCTTAACTCCCCCTCCAGATACGCAGTATTTT. Protein: CASSLTPPPDTQYF.

The chain has TRBV4-1 and TRBJ1-6; 9 bases line up with TRBD1. V gave up 5 bases and J gave up 9 bases; unmatched junction bases: 8. The CDR3 contains 15 residues. The germline gives CDR1 MGHRA, CDR2 YSYEKL. The CDR3 reads CASSNRDREPSPLHF. The CDR3 DNA follows: TGCGCCAGCAGCAACCGGGACAGGGAGCCTTCACCCCTCCACTTT.

V is TRBV28 and J is TRBJ2-7; 8 bases agree with TRBD1. The germline CDR1 and CDR2 sequences are MDHEN and SYDVKM. The CDR3 sequence is 14 residues long. V dropped 4 bases and J dropped 7; count of bases not matched to a gene: 9. CDR3 protein: CASSWGTGAGEQYF. The CDR3 nucleotides read TGTGCCAGCAGTTGGGGGACAGGCGCGGGGGAGCAGTACTTC.

Comments on this clone: One end of the junction is discordant with germline, which a read error may explain. This same CDR3 is encoded by further DNA sequences in the sample. The rearrangement links TRBV19 to TRBJ1-1; D may be TRBD1 (5 bases). There are 13 residues in the CDR3. Germline V lookup: CDR1 LNHDA, CDR2 SQIVND (reference sequence). The DNA of the CDR3 is TGTGCCAGTAGTATAGACAGGGTCACTGAAGCCTTCTTT. Its translation is CASSIDRVTEAFF.

This chain uses TRBV15 with TRBJ1-1; TRBD1 matches 7 bases. The CDR3 extends over 15 amino acids. Germline CDR1 and CDR2: LNHNV and YYDKDF (reference sequence). The J segment lost 1 base and the V segment lost 6 bases, leaving 8 bases of the junction unmatched. CDR3 amino acids: CATSPPRTGNTEAFF. As DNA, the CDR3 is TGTGCCACCAGTCCGCCGAGGACAGGGAACACTGAAGCTTTCTTT.